This TCR beta chain was obtained from a study of beta chain features in type 1 diabetes. Study background: Examined across all samples were about 110,000,000 sorted cells.

This clone came up a few times. Reverse transcription of all isolated RNA meant that expressed TCRB transcripts were sequenced. Only in-frame clones appear in the TCRdb table, and some are missing; sequencing was by immunoSEQ multiplex PCR. The table includes under 400,000 clones, 15% to 20% detected once. The CDR3 has 13 residues. The germline V and J ends were trimmed by 4 bases and 1 base, with 8 bases remaining between them. Germline V gene lookup returns CDR1 SGDLS and CDR2 YYNGEE. Sorting with CD45RO/CCR7/CD25/CD127/CD95/CD27 yielded naive, central memory, regulatory and stem-like memory CD4+ cells.

The genes are TRBV9 and TRBJ2-5; a weak D match, TRBD2 (6 bases). The sequenced material came from naive CD4+ T cells from blood. This receptor was obtained from a woman in her late teens or twenties in good health. In nucleotides, the CDR3 is TGTGCCAGCAGCCGGGACTCCCAAGAGACCCAGTACTTC. Translated: CASSRDSQETQYF.